The entry below describes one T cell receptor (beta chain). The antigen this receptor binds is unknown. Base qualities are not at hand, and no much larger clone is one base apart. The data were obtained in a study of blood T cells in healthy people across ages (dated by TCRdb to the mid-2010s). For the wider study: In model experiments, template switching captured roughly one uniquely barcoded TCR beta cDNA molecule for every two T cells. Using deep sequencing normalized with unique cDNA molecular identifiers, the study measured how TCR beta repertoire diversity changes with age. The donors were split into four age groups: young (average around 16 years), middle-aged (roughly 39), aged (more than 55) and long-lived (approximately 89). To avoid experimental bias, donors of different ages were randomly spread across the sequencing lanes. For two donors (one aged 18 to 30 and one aged 80 or older), the study analyzed two additional independent replicas of 1 million unique cDNA reads from the same blood draw.

The library was made by 5' RACE. For sequencing, an Illumina HiSeq 2500 was employed. A second PCR of roughly 7 to 11 cycles was performed with a sample-barcoded 5' primer and a J-beta primer mix. Each TCR beta cDNA molecule received a unique molecular identifier from a template-switch 5' adaptor carrying 12 random nucleotides. Each sample yielded at least 3 million CDR3-containing paired-end reads. All of the RNA was converted into first-strand cDNA using the Mint cDNA synthesis kit, with a TRBC-specific oligonucleotide serving as the primer. Following uracil-DNA glycosylase treatment, a first 18-cycle PCR with universal primers M1SS and BC2_uni_R was performed on all cDNA. Per the original workflow: For normalization, 1 million high-quality reads were randomly selected from each sample, with every read carrying a distinct molecular identifier. Instead of being binned into consensus sequences, reads with shared molecular identifiers were discarded. MiTCR, with a Q25 quality threshold and the strictest error-elimination algorithm, was used for CDR3 identification, clonotype clustering and error correction. A nonparametric unseen species model with Euler transformation was used to estimate a lower bound on total TCR beta diversity. TCRdb reprocessed the public reads (quality trimming at Q25 with fastp, clone calling with MiXCR) and kept in-frame beta chains. Here each entry gathers all rows of one CDR3 protein and keeps the most common genes and DNA. What appears here as the V and J calls and clone size reflects TCRdb's work, not the paper's. A total of about 1.1 million distinct CDR3 sequences appear in this sample, approximately 38% of them only once. The ten top clones hold about an eighth of the sample.

What the research found in general, with its limitations: Total diversity estimates from one million sequenced T cells were considered lower bounds and underestimates. Because donor CMV infection status was unknown, age-related changes in expanded clonotypes were potentially confounded. The percentage of naive T cells measured by flow cytometry correlated strongly with observed TCR beta diversity. Observed TCR beta diversity per million T cells fell roughly linearly with age, and a significant reduction was already apparent by age roughly 40. The long-lived group showed more naive CD4+ T cells, fewer expanded clones and increased TCR diversity than the aged group, suggesting age selection. Since profiling was done on bulk unsorted PBMCs, naive and antigen-experienced compartments could not be conclusively compared.

The CDR3 runs 15 residues from the cysteine to the phenylalanine. The only DNA kept is the CDR3, 45 bases in frame from the first base. V lost 3 bases and J lost 8 bases, and the count of bases not matched to a germline gene is 10. The germline V gene (reference sequence) gives CDR1 as DFQATT and CDR2 as SNEGSKA. The roughly 42 donors, aged roughly 6 to 90 years, were systemically healthy Caucasian individuals from Russia. Each donor gave 8 to 10 milliliters of peripheral blood, drawn into EDTA-treated Vacutainer tubes. Ficoll-Paque density-gradient centrifugation was used to isolate PBMCs, with at least 7 million obtained per sample. Total RNA, at least 5.5 micrograms per sample, was extracted from PBMCs with Trizol reagent. For every donor, an aliquot of PBMCs went through flow cytometry to measure the percentages of naive CD45RAhigh/CD27high T cells.

This TCR was sampled from a man between 18 and 35 years old in good health. The specimen was blood. The V and J genes are TRBV20-1 and TRBJ1-6, and 7 bases in between align with TRBD1. The DNA sequence reads TGCAGTGCTAGCACAAATGACAGGGCGGATTCACCCCTCCACTTT. This gives the protein CSASTNDRADSPLHF.